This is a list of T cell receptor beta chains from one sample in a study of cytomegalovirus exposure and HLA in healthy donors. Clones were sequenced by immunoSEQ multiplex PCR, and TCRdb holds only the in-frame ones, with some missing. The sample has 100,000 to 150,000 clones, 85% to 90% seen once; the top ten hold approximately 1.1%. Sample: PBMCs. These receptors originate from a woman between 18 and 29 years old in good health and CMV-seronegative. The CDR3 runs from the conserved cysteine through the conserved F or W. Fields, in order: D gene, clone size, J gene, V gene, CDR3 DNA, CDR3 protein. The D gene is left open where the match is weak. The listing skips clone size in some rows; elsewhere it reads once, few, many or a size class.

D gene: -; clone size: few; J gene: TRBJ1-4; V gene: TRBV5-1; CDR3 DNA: TGCGCCAGCAAGCCTCCACAGGGTGTGGATGAAAAACTGTTTTTT; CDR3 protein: CASKPPQGVDEKLFF
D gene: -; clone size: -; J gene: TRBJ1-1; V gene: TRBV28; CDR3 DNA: TGTGCCAGCAGTTTATCGGGTGGCACTGAAGCTTTCTTT; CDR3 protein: CASSLSGGTEAFF
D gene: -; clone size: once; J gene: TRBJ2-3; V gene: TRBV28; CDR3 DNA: TGTGCCAGCCCGAAGGCAGGGGCCCCAGATACGCAGTATTTT; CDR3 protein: CASPKAGAPDTQYF
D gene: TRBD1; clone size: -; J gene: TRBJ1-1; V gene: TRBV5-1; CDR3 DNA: TGCGCCAGCATGGACAGGGCCACTGAAGCTTTCTTT; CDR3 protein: CASMDRATEAFF
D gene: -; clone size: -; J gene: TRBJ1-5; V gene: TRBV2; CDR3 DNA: TGTGCCAGCGTATTAGGGGAACGTTCCCAGCCCCAGCATTTT; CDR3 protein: CASVLGERSQPQHF
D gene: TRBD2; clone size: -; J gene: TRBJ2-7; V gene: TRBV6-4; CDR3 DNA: TGTGCCATATATAGCGGGGTCGACGAGCAGTACTTC; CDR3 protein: CAIYSGVDEQYF
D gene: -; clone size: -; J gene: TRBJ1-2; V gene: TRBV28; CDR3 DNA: TGTGCCAGCAGCCTTATTCACAGGGCTTCTAACTATGGCTACACCTTC; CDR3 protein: CASSLIHRASNYGYTF
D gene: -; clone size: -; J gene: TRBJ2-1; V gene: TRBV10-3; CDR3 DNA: TGTGCCATCAGTGGCGGACAGAATGAGCAGTTCTTC; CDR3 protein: CAISGGQNEQFF
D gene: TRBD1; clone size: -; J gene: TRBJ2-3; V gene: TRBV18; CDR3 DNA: TGTGCCAGCTCACCACTGGGACAGGCAAGCACAGATACGCAGTATTTT; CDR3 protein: CASSPLGQASTDTQYF
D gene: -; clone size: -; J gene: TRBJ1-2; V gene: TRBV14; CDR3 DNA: TGTGCCAGCAGCCAAGGGTCGACAGGAAACTATGGCTACACCTTC; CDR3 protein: CASSQGSTGNYGYTF
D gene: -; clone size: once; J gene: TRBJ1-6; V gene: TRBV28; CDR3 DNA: TGTGCCAGCAGTTTCAGGCAGTCTAATTCACCCCTCCACTTT; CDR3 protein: CASSFRQSNSPLHF
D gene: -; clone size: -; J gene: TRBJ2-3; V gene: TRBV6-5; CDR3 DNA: TGTGCCAGCTGGGAGACTAGCACAGATACGCAGTATTTT; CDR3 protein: CASWETSTDTQYF
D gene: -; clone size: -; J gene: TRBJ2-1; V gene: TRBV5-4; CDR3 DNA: TGTGCCAGCAGCTTGAGAGGGGGTAATGAGCAGTTCTTC; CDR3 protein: CASSLRGGNEQFF
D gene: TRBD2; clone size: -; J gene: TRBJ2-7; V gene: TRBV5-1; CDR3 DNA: TGCGCCAGCAGCACCCACATCGGGGGGTCCCTCGAGCAGTACTTC; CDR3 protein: CASSTHIGGSLEQYF
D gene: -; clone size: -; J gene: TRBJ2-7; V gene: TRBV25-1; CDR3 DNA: TGTGCCAGCAGTGAATTACGGGTGGACGAGCAGTACTTC; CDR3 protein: CASSELRVDEQYF
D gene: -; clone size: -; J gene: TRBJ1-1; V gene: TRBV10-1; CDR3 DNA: TGCGCCAGCAGTGAGTCCACAGGCGCGAACACTGAAGCTTTCTTT; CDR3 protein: CASSESTGANTEAFF
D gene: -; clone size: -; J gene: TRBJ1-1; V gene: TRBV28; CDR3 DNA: TGTGCCAGCAGTGGCCCTGACACTGAAGCTTTCTTT; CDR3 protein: CASSGPDTEAFF
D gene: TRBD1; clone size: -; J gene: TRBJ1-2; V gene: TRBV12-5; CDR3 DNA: TGTGCTAGTGGTAACCCGACAGGGACCGCCTATGGCTACACCTTC; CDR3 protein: CASGNPTGTAYGYTF
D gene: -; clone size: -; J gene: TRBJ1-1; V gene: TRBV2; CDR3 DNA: TGTGCCAGCAGTGAAGGGGTAGAGGCCATGAACACTGAAGCTTTCTTT; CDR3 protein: CASSEGVEAMNTEAFF
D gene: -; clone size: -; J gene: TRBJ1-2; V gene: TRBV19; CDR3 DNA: TGTGCCAGTAGTATAGCCTCCGGGACAACTAACTATGGCTACACCTTC; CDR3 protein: CASSIASGTTNYGYTF
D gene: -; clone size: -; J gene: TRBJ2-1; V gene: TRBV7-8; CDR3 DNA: TGTGCCAGCAGCTTAAGACAGGACAATGAGCAGTTCTTC; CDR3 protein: CASSLRQDNEQFF
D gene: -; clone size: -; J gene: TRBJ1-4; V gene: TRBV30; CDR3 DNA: TGTGCCTGGGATAAGTGGGGGGGCGTCGGTGAAAAACTGTTTTTT; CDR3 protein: CAWDKWGGVGEKLFF
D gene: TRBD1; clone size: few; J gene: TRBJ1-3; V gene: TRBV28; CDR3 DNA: TGTGCCAGCAGCAGACAGGGTTCGGGAAACACCATATATTTT; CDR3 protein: CASSRQGSGNTIYF
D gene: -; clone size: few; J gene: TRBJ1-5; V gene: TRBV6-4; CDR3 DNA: TGTGCCAGCAGTGACGGGGCAGAAGCGCACCAGCCCCAGCATTTT; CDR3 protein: CASSDGAEAHQPQHF
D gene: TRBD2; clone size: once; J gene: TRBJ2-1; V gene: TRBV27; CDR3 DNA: TGTGCCAGCCGTACCTCCCTAGCGGGACTTTACAATGAGCAGTTCTTC; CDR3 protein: CASRTSLAGLYNEQFF
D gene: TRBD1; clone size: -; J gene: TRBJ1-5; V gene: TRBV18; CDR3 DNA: TGTGCCAGCTCACCTCTTTGGACAGGGGGCAATCAGCCCCAGCATTTT; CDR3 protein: CASSPLWTGGNQPQHF
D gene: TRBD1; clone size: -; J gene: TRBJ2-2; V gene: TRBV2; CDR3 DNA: TGTGCCAGCAAAGGGACAGCCACCGGGGAGCTGTTTTTT; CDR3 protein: CASKGTATGELFF
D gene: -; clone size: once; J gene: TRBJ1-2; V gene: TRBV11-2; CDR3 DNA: TGTGCCAGCAGCTTTCGGGGGAAAGAAAACTATGGCTACACCTTC; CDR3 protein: CASSFRGKENYGYTF
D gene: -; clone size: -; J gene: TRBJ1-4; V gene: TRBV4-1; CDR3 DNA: TGCGCCAGCAGCCTCTCTTGGCGGAATGAAAAACTGTTTTTT; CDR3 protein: CASSLSWRNEKLFF
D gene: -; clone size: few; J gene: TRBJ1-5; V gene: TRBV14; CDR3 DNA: TGTGCCAGCAGCCAAGAGAGTTGGCAGCCCCAGCATTTT; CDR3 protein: CASSQESWQPQHF
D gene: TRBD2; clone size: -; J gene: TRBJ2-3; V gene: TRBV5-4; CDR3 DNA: TGTGCCAGCAGCCGGGGGACTAGCGGGGTCGAGGGTACGCAGTATTTT; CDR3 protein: CASSRGTSGVEGTQYF
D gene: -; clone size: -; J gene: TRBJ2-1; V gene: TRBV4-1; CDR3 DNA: TGCGCCAGCAGCCAAGCGTCGAGCTCCTACAATGAGCAGTTCTTC; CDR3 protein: CASSQASSSYNEQFF
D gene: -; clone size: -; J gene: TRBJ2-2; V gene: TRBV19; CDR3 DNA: TGTGCCAGTTCTAGGGGAACCGGGGAGCTGTTTTTT; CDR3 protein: CASSRGTGELFF
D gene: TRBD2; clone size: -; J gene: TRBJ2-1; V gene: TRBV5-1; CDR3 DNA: TGCGCCAGCAGCACGGGGACTAGCGGGATTGGGAATGAGCAGTTCTTC; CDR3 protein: CASSTGTSGIGNEQFF
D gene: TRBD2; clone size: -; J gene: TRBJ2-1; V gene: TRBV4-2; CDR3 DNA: TGTGCCAGCGGGACTAGCGGGGGGGGCAATGAGCAGTTCTTC; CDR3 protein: CASGTSGGGNEQFF
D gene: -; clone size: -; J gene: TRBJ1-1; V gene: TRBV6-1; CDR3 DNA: TGTGCCAGCAGCCCTCCATTACAGAAGAACTTT; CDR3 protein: CASSPPLQKNF
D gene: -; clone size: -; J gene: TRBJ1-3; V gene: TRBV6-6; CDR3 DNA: TGTGCCAGCAGTTCCTTTAACTCTGGAAACACCATATATTTT; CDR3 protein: CASSSFNSGNTIYF
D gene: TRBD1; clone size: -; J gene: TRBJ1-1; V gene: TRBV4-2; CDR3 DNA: TGTGCCAGCAGCCAAGTCCGACAGGGTAGCACTGAAGCTTTCTTT; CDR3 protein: CASSQVRQGSTEAFF
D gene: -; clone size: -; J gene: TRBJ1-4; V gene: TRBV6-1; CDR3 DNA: TGTGCCAGCAGTGATGGGGGCGGGGAAAAACTGTTTTTT; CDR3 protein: CASSDGGGEKLFF
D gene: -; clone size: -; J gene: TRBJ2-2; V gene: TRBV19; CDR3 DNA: TGTGCCAGTAGTCCGAGTAACACCGGGGAGCTGTTTTTT; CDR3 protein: CASSPSNTGELFF
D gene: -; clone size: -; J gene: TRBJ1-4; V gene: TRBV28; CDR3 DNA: TGTGCCAGCAGTTTACTACTTTCGGAAAAACTGTTTTTT; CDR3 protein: CASSLLLSEKLFF
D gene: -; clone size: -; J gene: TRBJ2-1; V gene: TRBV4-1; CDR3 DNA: TGCGCCAGCAGCCAAGATCCCCAGGGCTCCTACAATGAGCAGTTCTTC; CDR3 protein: CASSQDPQGSYNEQFF
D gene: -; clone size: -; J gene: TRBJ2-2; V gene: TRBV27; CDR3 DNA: TGTGCCAGCCGACAGTACACCGGGGAGCTGTTTTTT; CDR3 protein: CASRQYTGELFF
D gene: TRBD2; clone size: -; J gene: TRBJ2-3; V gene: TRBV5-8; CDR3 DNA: TGTGCCAGCACCTGGAGACTAGCGATGGATACGCAGTATTTT; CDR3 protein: CASTWRLAMDTQYF
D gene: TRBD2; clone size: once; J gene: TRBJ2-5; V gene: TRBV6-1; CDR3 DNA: TGTGCCAGCAGTGATACTAGCGGGGGGGCGGAGACCCAGTACTTC; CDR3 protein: CASSDTSGGAETQYF
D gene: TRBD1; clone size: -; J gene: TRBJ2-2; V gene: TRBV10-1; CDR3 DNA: TGCGCCAGCAGTGAGTCGGGGACAGGGAACACCGGGGAGCTGTTTTTT; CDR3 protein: CASSESGTGNTGELFF
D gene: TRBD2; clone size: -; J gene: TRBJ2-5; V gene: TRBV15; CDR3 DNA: TGTGCCACCAGCAGAGGGGTAGCGGGGCAAGAGACCCAGTACTTC; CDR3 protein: CATSRGVAGQETQYF
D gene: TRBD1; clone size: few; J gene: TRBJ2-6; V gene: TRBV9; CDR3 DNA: TGTGCCAGCAGCCCTGGGACAGGGGGGTCTGGGGCCAACGTCCTGACTTTC; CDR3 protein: CASSPGTGGSGANVLTF
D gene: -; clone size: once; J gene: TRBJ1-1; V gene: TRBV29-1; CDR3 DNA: TGCAGCGTTGACAGGGCCACTGAAGCTTTCTTT; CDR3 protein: CSVDRATEAFF
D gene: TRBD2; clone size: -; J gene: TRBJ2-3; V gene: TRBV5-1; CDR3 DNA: TGCGCCAGCAGCTTGACTAGCGGGAGCGCAGATACGCAGTATTTT; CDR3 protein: CASSLTSGSADTQYF
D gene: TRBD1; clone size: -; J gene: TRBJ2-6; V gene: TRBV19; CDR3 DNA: TGTGCCAGTAGTACCGATACGGGACAGGGGATCGGTTGGGCCAACGTCCTGACTTTC; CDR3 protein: CASSTDTGQGIGWANVLTF
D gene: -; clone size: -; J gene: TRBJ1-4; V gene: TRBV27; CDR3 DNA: TGTGCCAGCAGTCGACAGACAACTAATGAAAAACTGTTTTTT; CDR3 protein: CASSRQTTNEKLFF
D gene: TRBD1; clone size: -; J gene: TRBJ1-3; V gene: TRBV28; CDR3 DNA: TGTGCCAGCACCGTTCCAGGGGGCATTGGAAACACCATATATTTT; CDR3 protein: CASTVPGGIGNTIYF
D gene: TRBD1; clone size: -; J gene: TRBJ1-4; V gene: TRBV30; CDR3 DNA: TGTGCCTGGAGTTCCGGACAGGGGCCTCGTGAAAAACTGTTTTTT; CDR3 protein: CAWSSGQGPREKLFF